This TCR beta chain was documented in a study of shared clonotypes between healthy human individuals. Background on the study: Two female and three male donors aged 18 to 49 were enrolled.

Trimming shortened V by 4 bases and J by 1 base, and 10 bases separated the two germline ends. Germline loops: CDR1 MGHDK, CDR2 SYGVNS. This CDR3 is 14 amino acids long. Some clones are missing from TCRdb's copy, which holds only in-frame ones; the method was immunoSEQ multiplex PCR. The sample shows 2 million to 2.5 million clones, nearly 97% of them seen only once. This sequence was found in a man in his late teens or twenties in good health. The J gene is TRBJ1-1, the V gene TRBV25-1; D gene ambiguous. The sample was naive CD4+ T cells sorted from blood. Subset here: CD45RA+ positively selected. As DNA, the CDR3 is TGTGCCAGCAGTGTACAGACTCCGAACACTGAAGCTTTCTTT. It encodes CASSVQTPNTEAFF.